The rows below give T cell receptor beta chains drawn from one sample of a study of OX40 agonist ivuxolimab in advanced cancers. Clones were sequenced by immunoSEQ multiplex PCR, and TCRdb holds only the in-frame ones, with some missing. The sample shows over 25,000 clones, 81% of them seen only once. The source was CD4+ or CD8+ T cells sorted from blood, collected in a trial of the OX40 agonist ivuxolimab. These receptor sequences come from an adult with an advanced solid tumor such as melanoma, head and neck, liver or kidney cancer. The CDR3 runs from the conserved cysteine through the conserved F or W. D genes are given only for firm matches. Expanded clones get a size class; other rows say once, few or many, or leave the size out.

cdr3_nt cdr3_aa d_call j_call clone_size v_call cdr3_length
TGTGCCAGCAGTAGACCTGTGCGCACAGCAATAAGTGGTACCGGGGAGCTGTTTTTT CASSRPVRTAISGTGELFF - TRBJ2-2 - TRBV7-9 19
TGTGCCAGTAGTATAGCACTCTTTTACTTACGGACATACGCGAACACCGGGGAGCTGTTTTTT CASSIALFYLRTYANTGELFF - TRBJ2-2 once TRBV19 21
TGTGCCAGCAGTTTCCCCTGCACAGATACGCAGTATTTT CASSFPCTDTQYF - TRBJ2-3 - TRBV6-7 13
TGTGCCAGCAGCTTAGGCGGGAGAGTAACTGAGCAGTTCTTC CASSLGGRVTEQFF TRBD2 TRBJ2-1 - TRBV7-9 14
TGTGCCAGCAGTTACGGAGGCAGTGGGCCTGAAAAACTGTTTTTT CASSYGGSGPEKLFF - TRBJ1-4 - TRBV6-5 15
TGCGCCAGCAGCGCGGACCCTGGGGATACGCAGTATTTT CASSADPGDTQYF - TRBJ2-3 few TRBV5-1 13
TGCGCCAGCTCGAGGGACAGTCCTGGCGGGGAGCTGTTTTTT CASSRDSPGGELFF TRBD1 TRBJ2-2 - TRBV10-1 14
TGTGCCAGCAGCTTTGACCCTCTGCAAGCGACAGATACGCAGTATTTT CASSFDPLQATDTQYF - TRBJ2-3 - TRBV7-9 16
TGTGCCAGCAGTGCGGGACATAGCAATCAGCCCCAGCATTTT CASSAGHSNQPQHF - TRBJ1-5 - TRBV28 14
TGTGCCAGCAGCGTAGAGGCTAGCCGCGGGTATGAGCAGTTCTTC CASSVEASRGYEQFF - TRBJ2-1 - TRBV9 15
TGTGCCAGCAGCCAAGAGTGGACTAGCGGGGGTCTCTCCGACGAGCAGTACTTC CASSQEWTSGGLSDEQYF TRBD2 TRBJ2-7 once TRBV4-2 18
TGTGCCAGCAGCCTCACTAGCGGGGGGGCGGCAGATACGCAGTATTTT CASSLTSGGAADTQYF TRBD2 TRBJ2-3 - TRBV7-9 16
TGTGCCAGTACGTCCGGGGGGCTACCCCTCCACTTT CASTSGGLPLHF - TRBJ1-6 - TRBV19 12
TGTGCCAGCAGTCACAGGGGGGAAACCTACGAGCAGTACTTC CASSHRGETYEQYF TRBD1 TRBJ2-7 - TRBV28 14
TGTGCCAGCAGCTTACCCGGGGGCCAACAGCCCCAGCATTTT CASSLPGGQQPQHF - TRBJ1-5 - TRBV7-8 14
TGTGCCTGGAGTGTTGGACAGGGGGACATTCAGTACTTC CAWSVGQGDIQYF TRBD1 TRBJ2-4 - TRBV30 13
TGTGCCAGCAGCGCCGGGCTTAGTTCAGATACGCAGTATTTT CASSAGLSSDTQYF - TRBJ2-3 - TRBV9 14